This section outlines one TCR beta chain sequence together with its context. This clone has only a few counts. No antigen is known for it. Per-base qualities were not stored, and no clone one base away is much larger. The cohort was made up of approximately 670 healthy bone marrow donors. At the time of sampling, all cohort members were nominally healthy, though unrecorded immune exposures were likely present. The donor tested CMV seropositive and was one of the 289 seropositive cohort members. A peripheral blood sample was provided by each donor, and peripheral blood mononuclear cells were used for TCR beta sequencing. The Qiagen DNeasy Blood Extraction Kit was used to extract genomic DNA from the blood cell samples. Library construction relied on the immunoSEQ multiplex PCR assay. A mixture of 60 forward primers for TCR Vbeta segments and 13 reverse primers for TCR Jbeta segments was used in the multiplex PCR. The CDR3 region of rearranged TCR beta genes was amplified from genomic DNA by a multiplex PCR assay. On the Illumina HiSeq System, the amplified TCR beta libraries were sequenced as 87-base-pair reads. As for how the authors treated the data: In a later analysis, 70 million to 95 million unique TCR beta chains were counted across the roughly 670 repertoires, and roughly 9.9 million of these chains were shared by at least two donors. A nearest-neighbor algorithm error-corrected the raw reads and collapsed the reads into unique sequences, merging closely related sequences to remove PCR and sequencing errors. To assign V, D and J gene segments, CDR3 sequences were aligned to IMGT reference sequences. For a sequence to be retained, at least a six-nucleotide match to both a V gene segment and a J gene segment was required. Rearrangements were called productive when the CDR3 lacked stop codons and stayed in frame with V and J; all others were non-productive. Following IMGT convention, CDR3 was defined as the stretch from the second conserved V-encoded cysteine up to the conserved J-encoded phenylalanine. The earlier analysis of more than 450 of the donors excluded sequences that lacked an unambiguous match to a single V gene segment. An earlier analysis of about 590 of the donors classified V segments as functional when productive rearrangements were above 56.7% and as segregating when the standard deviation between donors was above 5%. A statistical classification framework was developed to diagnose cytomegalovirus status using the catalog of TCR beta chain sequences. In a later analysis, V and J genes were assigned by comparing TCR nucleotide sequences against IMGT/GENE-DB human TR gene sequences. In a later analysis, CDR3 sequences and most-parsimonious VDJ recombination scenarios were assigned using the TCRdist pipeline. A later analysis defined each TCR beta chain by its CDR3 amino acid sequence plus V-gene family, and excluded reads lacking a unique V-gene family. In a later analysis, 450 to 600 highly shared, low-generation-probability nucleotide sequences were removed to address suspected cross-contamination and a sequencing artifact. In a later analysis, a clonal expansion index for each public chain was calculated from normalized within-repertoire ranks of inferred template counts. In a later analysis, generation probabilities were computed with a VDJ recombination model fitted to out-of-frame rearrangements, and the resulting probabilities were checked against IGoR. In a later analysis, TCR-TCR, TCR-HLA and TCR-CMV co-occurrence was scored with hypergeometric tests, and a repertoire-size bias correction was applied to TCR pairs. A later analysis estimated false discovery rates by permuting HLA or CMV assignments 20 times. In a later analysis, co-occurring TCRs were grouped using DBSCAN, with TCRdist sequence similarity added in when clustering inside HLA-allele-positive subsets. Co-occurrence clustering excluded repertoires with fewer than 30,000 or more than 120,000 public chains, plus five with anomalous nucleotide sharing. Drawn from immuneACCESS, this table holds only the in-frame rearrangements with V and J called that TCRdb kept. Clones are partly lost; checked studies trace under half to an unresolved V gene and leave the rest unexplained. V and J calls and clone size are as listed in that table; D and trimming were resolved from the DNA. In this sample the table shows approximately 76,000 clones, less than 75% of which occur a single time. Of the sample, approximately 5.7% falls within the top ten clones.

Per the germline V gene, SGHTA is the CDR1 and FQGTGA is the CDR2. Inclusive of the bounding cysteine and phenylalanine, the CDR3 is 15 residues long. Only the CDR3 portion is preserved as DNA: 45 bases, with reading frame beginning at the first base. V gives up 1 base and J gives up 3 bases, and the segment between their germline ends measures 12 bases. The sample originates from a study of cytomegalovirus exposure and HLA in healthy donors (dated by TCRdb to 2015 to 2018). In terms of the full investigation: In an earlier analysis of 450 to 750 of the donors, 250 to 350 Gb of sequence data and 117 million unique TCR beta sequences from 150 million to 200 million T cells were reported. In an earlier analysis of several hundred of the donors, high-throughput TCR beta sequencing was used to judge whether each TCR beta V gene segment behaved as functional or pseudogenic. HLA typing included class I and class II loci at four-digit resolution. An early release that covered fewer than 800 HLA-typed donors contained about 300 gigabases of sequencing data and 85 million to 100 million unique TCR sequences. Rather than drawing on any new phenotypic data, the later analysis identified candidate immune exposures from TCR beta sequences and the way those sequences occurred across donors. On average, roughly 250,000 unique TCR beta nucleotide sequences were sequenced per donor among several hundred genotyped donors of the cohort, with around 19% of those sequences being non-productive. Every discovery cohort repertoire had been produced on one sequencing platform. Genome-wide SNP genotypes for about three fifths of the roughly 700 donors were used in a later genetic analysis, which treated that subset as a discovery cohort. The study aimed to test whether cataloging public T cell receptors could reveal signatures of past pathogen exposure. High-throughput TCR immunosequencing, statistical association of individual TCRs with disease status, and machine learning were combined to predict cytomegalovirus infection status. About five DR-DQ haplotypes were treated as single units for association and clustering because of strong linkage in the cohort. The number of donors typed differed by locus, with about 629-640 for A, B, C, DRB1 and DQB1, about 500 for DQA1, about 610 for DPA1, and 400 to 490 for DPB1. Donor age, sex, ethnicity and CMV serostatus were compiled together with the repertoire data. The T cell repertoires of 700 or so subjects were profiled by immunosequencing and related to cytomegalovirus serostatus. Among the approximately 430 genotyped donors, around 81% belonged to the genetic ancestry cluster associated with self-reported Caucasian donors. A later analysis re-analyzed previously published TCR beta repertoires from 666 donors and added high-resolution HLA genotyping to study TCR occurrence patterns. A separate validation cohort of about 110 different subjects was used in addition to the roughly 640-subject first cohort.

Findings and caveats that apply to the study as a whole: Across donors, most TCR sequences were observed very rarely, whereas some public TCRs were present in many individuals. In a later analysis, the rate of TCR association differed among HLA loci, with DRB1 alleles having the most associated TCRs and HLA-C alleles having the fewest. In vitro tests confirmed that a few of the cytomegalovirus-associated TCR beta chains recognize cytomegalovirus antigens. A further reported finding was that TCR beta sequences accurately predicted the HLA-A and HLA-B alleles for most subjects in the first cohort. An earlier analysis of some 560 of the donors showed that most TCR beta V segments appeared in productive rearrangements either about 87% or about 30% of the time, which broadly matched IMGT annotations. A later analysis found that most CMV-associated TCR beta chains appeared HLA-restricted, with HLA associations seemingly driven largely by CMV exposure. In a later analysis, several top co-occurrence clusters were reported to appear linked to parvovirus B19, influenza, CMV and Epstein-Barr virus. A later analysis found that HLA-associated TCR beta chains were more clonally expanded and had lower generation probabilities than equally common non-associated chains. In a later genetic analysis, a missense DCLRE1C variant was associated with V-gene and J-gene trimming of TCR beta chains, and the association was replicated in an independent cohort. At a false discovery rate of 0.05, a later analysis linked 16,951 TCR beta sequences to specific HLA alleles. Linkage disequilibrium might explain the correlated functional status among segregating V segments, but an unknown experimental factor could not be ruled out. In the study, 150 to 200 TCR beta chains were listed as associated with cytomegalovirus. The classifier was reported to diagnose cytomegalovirus status with high specificity and sensitivity in both the original and validation cohorts. HLA typing was unavailable for some donors at each locus, so association tests used only the typed subset. Because the 87-base-pair reads could not distinguish some IMGT-functional V segments, including TRBV6-2 and TRBV6-3, those segments were excluded. The authors suggested that the approach could potentially be generalized to other disease states and immunological phenotypes. Approximately 18 rarely observed V segments, including chromosome 9 orphons, were excluded from the earlier analysis of about 600 of the donors because counts were too low. Presence/absence analyses assumed roughly uniform sequencing depth across donors, an assumption that may not hold. In a later genetic analysis, fewer N-insertions in productive TCRs were reported among donors in an Asian-associated ancestry cluster than the roughly 700-donor mean. A cluster of highly shared sequence variants was judged likely to be a technical artifact of the sequencing pipeline. CMV serostatus was the only immune exposure information available for the cohort. The cohort was sequenced for TCR beta chains only, and without alpha or paired-chain data the features that could be detected were limited. When HLA alleles, especially DR and DQ, strongly co-occurred, attributing TCR associations to individual alleles was difficult.

The source of this sequence is a man aged 25-45 years in good health and CMV-seropositive. Sequenced material: PBMCs. Recombination joined TRBV7-3 with TRBJ1-1, with TRBD1 tentatively as D gene (5 bases match). CDR3 protein: CASSLMGWGDTEAFF. Read as DNA, the sequence is TGTGCCAGCAGCTTAATGGGCTGGGGGGACACTGAAGCTTTCTTT.